This T cell receptor beta chain was sequenced in a study of T cell responses to AZD1222 COVID-19 vaccine. V lost 5 bases and J 2 bases, leaving 12 bases between the germline ends. CDR3 length: 14 amino acids. Germline CDR1 reads MDHEN; CDR2 reads SYDVKM. This table comes from immunoSEQ multiplex PCR, and its TCRdb copy is limited to in-frame clones, with some not included. Of 120,000 or so clones detected, roughly four fifths appear once; the ten largest clones hold 3.5% to 5%. The receptor was isolated from an adult in good health. The source was peripheral blood, collected on day 0 of AZD1222 vaccination. The chain joins TRBV28 to TRBJ2-5; a possible D gene is TRBD2 (5 bases). CDR3 sequence reads: CASSTRRGQETQYF. In nucleotides, the CDR3 is TGTGCCAGCAGTACCCGCCGAGGGCAAGAGACCCAGTACTTC.